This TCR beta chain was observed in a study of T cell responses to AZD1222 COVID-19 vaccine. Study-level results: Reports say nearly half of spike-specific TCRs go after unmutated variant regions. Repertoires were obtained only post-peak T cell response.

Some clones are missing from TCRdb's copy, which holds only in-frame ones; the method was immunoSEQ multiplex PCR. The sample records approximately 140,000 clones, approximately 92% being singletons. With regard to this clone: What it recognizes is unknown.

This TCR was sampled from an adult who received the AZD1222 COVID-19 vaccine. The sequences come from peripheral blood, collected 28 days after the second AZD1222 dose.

The CDR3 region is CASSFYVGSEAFF. CDR3 DNA: TGTGCCAGCAGTTTTTACGTAGGGTCTGAAGCTTTCTTT. This chain joins TRBV12-3 or TRBV12-4 and TRBJ1-1; D gene ambiguous. V gave up 3 bases and J gave up 6 bases, with 11 bases separating them. This CDR3 comprises 13 residues.